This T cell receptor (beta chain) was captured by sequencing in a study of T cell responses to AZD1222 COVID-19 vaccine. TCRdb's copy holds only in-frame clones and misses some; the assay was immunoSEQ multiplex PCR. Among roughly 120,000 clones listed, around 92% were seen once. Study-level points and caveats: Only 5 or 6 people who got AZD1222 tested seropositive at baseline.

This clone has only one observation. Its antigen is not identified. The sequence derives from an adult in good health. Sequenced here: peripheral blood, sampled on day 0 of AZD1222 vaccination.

Written as DNA, the CDR3 is TGTGCCAGCAGCTCTGCCTTGGGAGGGGCCACAGATACGCAGTATTTT. The encoded protein is CASSSALGGATDTQYF. The gene calls are TRBV7-8 and TRBJ2-3; 7 bases map to TRBD2. J was trimmed by 2 bases and V by 4 bases; bases with no gene match: 9. The CDR3 totals 16 residues. Germline V gene lookup returns CDR1 SGHVS and CDR2 FQNEAQ.